The clone carrying this T cell receptor beta chain was counted ten times or more. Its antigen is as yet unknown. The cDNA came from 5'RACE with 10-nucleotide random UMIs. TCRdb fed the 5' RACE reads into MiXCR, producing one record per CDR3 protein. The data contain about 31,000 distinct CDR3 sequences, under 5% of them singletons. V was pared by 2 bases and J by 9 bases, with 16 bases between. The CDR3 spans 14 residues. Germline V CDR1 and CDR2: DFQATT, SNEGSKA (reference sequence). Sorted libraries used 800,000 to 1,000,000 CD4+ or CD8+ T cells. The sample is drawn from a study of neurological immune-mediated disorders. Study-wide results and limits: No CDR3 amino acid sequences were shared by expanded clones across subjects, suggesting private repertoires in all groups.

Sequencing was carried out using CD4+ T cells from blood. The sequence was collected from a woman aged 40 to 49 in good health. The chain couples TRBV20-1 to TRBJ1-4; maybe TRBD1 (5 bases). The chain's CDR3 is CSARRQGVAKKLFF. DNA for the CDR3: TGCAGTGCTAGAAGGCAGGGAGTGGCGAAAAAACTGTTTTTT.